These T cell receptor beta chains were read from a single sample in a study of blood T cell repertoires in COVID-19. Clones were sequenced by immunoSEQ multiplex PCR, and TCRdb holds only the in-frame ones, with some missing. This table holds more than 200,000 clones, roughly 80% found once. The sample consisted of peripheral blood. The origin of the receptors is a woman of 80 years or more with acute or convalescent COVID-19. Each CDR3 is given with its conserved first and last residue. D genes are given only for firm matches. Expanded clones get a size class; other rows say once, few or many, or leave the size out.

d_call: NA; clone_size: NA; j_call: TRBJ2-5; v_call: TRBV5-1; cdr3_length: 12; cdr3_nt: TGCGCCAGCAGCTTTCCGCAAGAGACCCAGTACTTC; cdr3_aa: CASSFPQETQYF
d_call: TRBD1; clone_size: NA; j_call: TRBJ2-1; v_call: TRBV10-3; cdr3_length: 13; cdr3_nt: TGTGCCATCAGAAGGACAGGGGGCCATGAGCAGTTCTTC; cdr3_aa: CAIRRTGGHEQFF
d_call: TRBD2; clone_size: NA; j_call: TRBJ2-1; v_call: TRBV7-7; cdr3_length: 18; cdr3_nt: TGTGCTAGCAGCGATGGACTAGCGGGGGTGAGCTCCTACAATGAGCAGTTCTTC; cdr3_aa: CASSDGLAGVSSYNEQFF
d_call: NA; clone_size: NA; j_call: TRBJ2-2; v_call: TRBV4-3; cdr3_length: 13; cdr3_nt: TGCGCCAGCAGCCAATTGGGCCGCGGGGAGCTGTTTTTT; cdr3_aa: CASSQLGRGELFF
d_call: NA; clone_size: NA; j_call: TRBJ2-5; v_call: TRBV14; cdr3_length: 11; cdr3_nt: TGTGCCAGCAGCCCCGGGGGGACCCAGTACTTC; cdr3_aa: CASSPGGTQYF
d_call: TRBD1; clone_size: NA; j_call: TRBJ1-2; v_call: TRBV28; cdr3_length: 14; cdr3_nt: TGTGCCAGCACGGGACAGGGGGGCTCCTATGGCTACACCTTC; cdr3_aa: CASTGQGGSYGYTF
d_call: TRBD1; clone_size: NA; j_call: TRBJ1-2; v_call: TRBV24-1; cdr3_length: 14; cdr3_nt: TGTGCCACCAGATCAGGGGGCGATTCGTATGGCTACACCTTC; cdr3_aa: CATRSGGDSYGYTF
d_call: NA; clone_size: NA; j_call: TRBJ2-1; v_call: TRBV3-1/TRBV3-2; cdr3_length: 14; cdr3_nt: TGTGCCAGCAGCCTTGGACAGAGGTACAATGAGCAGTTCTTC; cdr3_aa: CASSLGQRYNEQFF
d_call: NA; clone_size: NA; j_call: TRBJ1-2; v_call: TRBV6-2/TRBV6-3; cdr3_length: 12; cdr3_nt: TGTGCCAGCAGTTACACAGGGCACGGCTACACCTTC; cdr3_aa: CASSYTGHGYTF
d_call: NA; clone_size: NA; j_call: TRBJ1-2; v_call: TRBV30; cdr3_length: 12; cdr3_nt: TGTGCCTGGAGTCCGGACTCCTATGGCTACACCTTC; cdr3_aa: CAWSPDSYGYTF
d_call: NA; clone_size: few; j_call: TRBJ2-7; v_call: TRBV18; cdr3_length: 16; cdr3_nt: TGTGCCAGCTCACCAGATCTCCAGGGGATTAGCTACGAGCAGTACTTC; cdr3_aa: CASSPDLQGISYEQYF
d_call: NA; clone_size: NA; j_call: TRBJ1-1; v_call: TRBV5-4; cdr3_length: 17; cdr3_nt: TGTGCCAGCAGCTTGGCCGGACAGATTTACATGAACACTGAAGCTTTCTTT; cdr3_aa: CASSLAGQIYMNTEAFF
d_call: NA; clone_size: NA; j_call: TRBJ2-4; v_call: TRBV7-6; cdr3_length: 16; cdr3_nt: TGTGCCAGCAGCTTAGGAAAGGCAGGGGCCAAAAACATTCAGTACTTC; cdr3_aa: CASSLGKAGAKNIQYF
d_call: NA; clone_size: NA; j_call: TRBJ1-6; v_call: TRBV2; cdr3_length: 13; cdr3_nt: TGTGCCAGCACCCGGGAGCCGGATTCACCCCTCCACTTT; cdr3_aa: CASTREPDSPLHF
d_call: TRBD1; clone_size: NA; j_call: TRBJ2-5; v_call: TRBV5-8; cdr3_length: 14; cdr3_nt: TGTGCCAGCAGCTTGGACAGGGGCCAAGAGACCCAGTACTTC; cdr3_aa: CASSLDRGQETQYF
d_call: TRBD1; clone_size: once; j_call: TRBJ1-2; v_call: TRBV11-2; cdr3_length: 14; cdr3_nt: TGTGCCAGCAGTTTACAGGGGGCTGGTTATGGCTACACCTTC; cdr3_aa: CASSLQGAGYGYTF
d_call: TRBD2; clone_size: NA; j_call: TRBJ2-7; v_call: TRBV28; cdr3_length: 14; cdr3_nt: TGTGCCAGCACCACGATAGCGGGCTCCTACGAGCAGTACTTC; cdr3_aa: CASTTIAGSYEQYF
d_call: NA; clone_size: once; j_call: TRBJ2-7; v_call: TRBV7-3; cdr3_length: 14; cdr3_nt: TGTGCCAGCAGCTTAATAGCAGGGACCTACGAGCAGTACTTC; cdr3_aa: CASSLIAGTYEQYF
d_call: NA; clone_size: NA; j_call: TRBJ1-4; v_call: TRBV6-2/TRBV6-3; cdr3_length: 14; cdr3_nt: TGTGCCAGCAGTTACCCCCTCGGGGATGAAAAACTGTTTTTT; cdr3_aa: CASSYPLGDEKLFF
d_call: NA; clone_size: NA; j_call: TRBJ2-3; v_call: TRBV13; cdr3_length: 12; cdr3_nt: TGTGCCAGCAGCCCTCGCGGGTGGTTGCAGTATTTT; cdr3_aa: CASSPRGWLQYF
d_call: TRBD1; clone_size: NA; j_call: TRBJ2-6; v_call: TRBV3-1/TRBV3-2; cdr3_length: 19; cdr3_nt: TGTGCCAGCAGCCCCGAGGGGGCGCAAGTATGGGCTGGGGCCAACGTCCTGACTTTC; cdr3_aa: CASSPEGAQVWAGANVLTF
d_call: NA; clone_size: NA; j_call: TRBJ2-3; v_call: TRBV27; cdr3_length: 14; cdr3_nt: TGTGCCAGCGCAGGTGGGTCGGCGACAGATACGCAGTATTTT; cdr3_aa: CASAGGSATDTQYF
d_call: NA; clone_size: NA; j_call: TRBJ2-3; v_call: TRBV5-1; cdr3_length: 14; cdr3_nt: TGCGCCAGCAGCTTAGGTCCGGAGACAGATACGCAGTATTTT; cdr3_aa: CASSLGPETDTQYF
d_call: TRBD1; clone_size: NA; j_call: TRBJ1-1; v_call: TRBV19; cdr3_length: 15; cdr3_nt: TGTGCCAGTAGTATCTCCGACAGGGTACGGGCTGAAGCTTTCTTT; cdr3_aa: CASSISDRVRAEAFF
d_call: TRBD1; clone_size: NA; j_call: TRBJ1-4; v_call: TRBV19; cdr3_length: 14; cdr3_nt: TGTGCCAGTAGTATGGGACAGCTAAATGAAAAACTGTTTTTT; cdr3_aa: CASSMGQLNEKLFF
d_call: NA; clone_size: once; j_call: TRBJ2-3; v_call: TRBV4-1; cdr3_length: 14; cdr3_nt: TGCGCCAGCAGCCAGGATCGCCAGGCAGATACGCAGTATTTT; cdr3_aa: CASSQDRQADTQYF
d_call: NA; clone_size: NA; j_call: TRBJ2-1; v_call: TRBV9; cdr3_length: 13; cdr3_nt: TGTGCCAGCAGCCGATCTAACGGCAATGAGCAGTTCTTC; cdr3_aa: CASSRSNGNEQFF